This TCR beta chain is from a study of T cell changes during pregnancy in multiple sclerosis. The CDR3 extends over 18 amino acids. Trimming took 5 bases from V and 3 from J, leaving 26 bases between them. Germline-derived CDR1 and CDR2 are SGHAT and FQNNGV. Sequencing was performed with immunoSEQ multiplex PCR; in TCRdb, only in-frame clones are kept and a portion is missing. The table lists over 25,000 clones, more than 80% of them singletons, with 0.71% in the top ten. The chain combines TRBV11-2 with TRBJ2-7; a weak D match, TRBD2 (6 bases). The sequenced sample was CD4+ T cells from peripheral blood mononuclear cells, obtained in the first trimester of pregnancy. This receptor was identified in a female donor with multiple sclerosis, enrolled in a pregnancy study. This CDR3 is CASSPISRARGSSYEQYF. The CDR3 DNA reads TGTGCCAGCAGCCCAATCTCCCGGGCCCGGGGGAGCAGCTACGAGCAGTACTTC.